Sequencing of this TCR beta chain was carried out in a study of blood T cell repertoires in COVID-19 (dated by TCRdb to the early 2020s). Concerning the study at large: Samples from collaborators originated in the United States, Italy and Spain and spanned both the acute and convalescent phases of COVID-19. The prospective study material was composed of cDNA or gDNA derived from T cells, B-cell-depleted T cells, or PBMCs. The dataset comprised deeply sampled blood TCRbeta repertoires from subjects exposed to, actively infected with, or recovered from COVID-19. The repertoires were made available in a free public database intended to serve as a resource for research on the immune response to SARS-CoV-2. The samples were drawn from two sources: the first 160 participants of the ongoing ImmuneRACE study, and fewer than 1,500 subjects contributed by 6 global collaborators. Nearly every sample came with metadata listing a de-identified subject ID, COVID-19 status, age in years and sex. Where available, HLA class I and class II types were taken from metadata supplied by the sample provider and were not determined by assay-based typing.

From the cysteine through the phenylalanine, the CDR3 covers 16 amino acids. Kept here is only the CDR3 DNA, which spans 48 bases and is read in frame from base 1. CDR1 and CDR2 are drawn from the germline V gene: MGHRA, YSYEKL. Trimming removed 0 bases from V and 4 bases from J; the gene matches leave 8 bases unexplained. Whole blood was collected in K2EDTA tubes by collaborating institutions according to the institutions' own protocols. For TCRbeta analysis, collaborators shipped samples as frozen whole blood, isolated PBMCs, or DNA extracted from either of those sample types. TCRbeta CDR3 regions were amplified from genomic DNA using the immunoSEQ Assay, a bias-controlled multiplex PCR. Processing in the source paper ran as follows. Within the assay, amplification of reference gene primers was used to estimate how many nucleated cells each sample contained. Sequence reads were collapsed and filtered to measure the absolute abundance of every unique TCRbeta CDR3 rearrangement. For each sample, productive Simpson clonality was calculated as the square root of Simpson's diversity index across productive rearrangements. This immuneACCESS table, as held by TCRdb, lists in-frame sequences with V and J called but not all clones. Of the missing ones, under half trace to an unresolved V gene in checked studies; the others have no known cause. V and J calls plus clone size are reproduced from that table; the DNA served to infer D and trimming. In this sample the table shows about 110,000 clones, 69% of which occur a single time. 5% to 6.5% of the sample lies in the top ten.

Study-wide findings and limitations: The amount of clinical and demographic metadata varied by source and participant and was provided uncurated.

Regarding this clone: No antigen is known for it. Per-nucleotide qualities are absent, and no much larger clonotype sits a single base away.

The receptor comes from a man older than 75 with acute or convalescent COVID-19. This sequence uses TRBV4-1 and TRBJ2-7; TRBD1 agrees with 8 junctional bases. The sequenced sample consisted of peripheral blood. This receptor has the CDR3 CASSQEEPTGVYEQYF. At the DNA level, the sequence is TGCGCCAGCAGCCAAGAAGAACCGACAGGGGTTTACGAGCAGTACTTC.